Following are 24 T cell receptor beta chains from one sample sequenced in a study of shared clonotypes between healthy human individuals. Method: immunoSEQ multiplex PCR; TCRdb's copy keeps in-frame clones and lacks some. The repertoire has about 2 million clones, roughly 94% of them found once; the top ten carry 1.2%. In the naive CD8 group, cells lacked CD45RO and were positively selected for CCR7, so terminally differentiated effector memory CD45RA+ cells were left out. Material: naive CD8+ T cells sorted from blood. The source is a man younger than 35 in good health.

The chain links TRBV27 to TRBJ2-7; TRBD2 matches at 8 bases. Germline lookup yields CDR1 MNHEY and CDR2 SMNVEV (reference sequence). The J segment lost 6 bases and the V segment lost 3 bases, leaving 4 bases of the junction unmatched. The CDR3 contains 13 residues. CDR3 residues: CASSFSGTSEQYF. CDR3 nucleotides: TGTGCCAGCAGTTTTAGTGGGACTAGCGAGCAGTACTTC.

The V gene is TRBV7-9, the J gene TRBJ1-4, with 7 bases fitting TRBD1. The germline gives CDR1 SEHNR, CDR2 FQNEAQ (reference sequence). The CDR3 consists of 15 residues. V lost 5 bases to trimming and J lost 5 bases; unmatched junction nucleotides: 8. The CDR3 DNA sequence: TGTGCCAGCAGCACTAGTGGGACAGTCAATGAAAAACTGTTTTTT. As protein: CASSTSGTVNEKLFF.

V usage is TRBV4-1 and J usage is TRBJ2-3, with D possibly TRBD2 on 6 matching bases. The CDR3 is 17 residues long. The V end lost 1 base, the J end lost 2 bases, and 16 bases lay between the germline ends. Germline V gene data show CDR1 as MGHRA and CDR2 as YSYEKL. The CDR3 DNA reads TGCGCCAGCAGCCAAGTTCAGACCGGGACTTTCACAGATACGCAGTATTTT. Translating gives CASSQVQTGTFTDTQYF.

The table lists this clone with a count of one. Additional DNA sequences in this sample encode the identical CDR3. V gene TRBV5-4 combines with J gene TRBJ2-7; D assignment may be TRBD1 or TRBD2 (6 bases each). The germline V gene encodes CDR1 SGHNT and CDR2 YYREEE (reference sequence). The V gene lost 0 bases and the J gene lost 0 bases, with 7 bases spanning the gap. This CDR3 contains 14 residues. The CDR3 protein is CASSLAGASYEQYF. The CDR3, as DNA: TGTGCCAGCAGCTTGGCGGGGGCCTCCTACGAGCAGTACTTC.

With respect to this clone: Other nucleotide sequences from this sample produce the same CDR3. The CDR3 coding sequence is TGTGCCAGCAGCTTGGGTCTTATTTCCTACGAGCAGTACTTC. Amino acids: CASSLGLISYEQYF. V usage is TRBV5-6 and J usage is TRBJ2-7; D is uncertain. CDR1 SGHDT and CDR2 YYEEEE come from the germline V gene. Trimming stripped 0 bases from V and 1 base from J, with 8 bases between. This CDR3 has 14 amino acids. Together with reference TRBV5-6 and TRBJ2-7, the CDR3 gives the full variable domain: DAGVTQSPTHLIKTRGQQVTLRCSPKSGHDTVSWYQQALGQGPQFIFQYYEEEERQRGNFPDRFSGHQFPNYSSELNVNALLLGDSALYLCASSLGLISYEQYFGPGTRLTVT.

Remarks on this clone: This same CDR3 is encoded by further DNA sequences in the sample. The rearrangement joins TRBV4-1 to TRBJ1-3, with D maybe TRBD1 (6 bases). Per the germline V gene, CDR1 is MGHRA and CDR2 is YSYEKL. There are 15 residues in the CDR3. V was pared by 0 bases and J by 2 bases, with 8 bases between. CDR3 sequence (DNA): TGCGCCAGCAGCCAAGATACAGGGACTGGAAACACCATATATTTT. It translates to CASSQDTGTGNTIYF.

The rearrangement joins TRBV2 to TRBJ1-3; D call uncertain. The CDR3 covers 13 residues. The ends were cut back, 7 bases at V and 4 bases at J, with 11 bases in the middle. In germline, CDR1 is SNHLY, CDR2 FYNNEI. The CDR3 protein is CASIGTWGNTIYF. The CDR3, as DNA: TGTGCCAGCATCGGCACTTGGGGAAACACCATATATTTT.

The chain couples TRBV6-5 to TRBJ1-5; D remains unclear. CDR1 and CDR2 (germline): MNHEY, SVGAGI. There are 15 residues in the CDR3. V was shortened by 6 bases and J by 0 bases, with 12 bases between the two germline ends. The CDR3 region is CASSPDITSNQPQHF. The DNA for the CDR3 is TGTGCCAGCAGCCCCGACATAACTAGCAATCAGCCCCAGCATTTT.

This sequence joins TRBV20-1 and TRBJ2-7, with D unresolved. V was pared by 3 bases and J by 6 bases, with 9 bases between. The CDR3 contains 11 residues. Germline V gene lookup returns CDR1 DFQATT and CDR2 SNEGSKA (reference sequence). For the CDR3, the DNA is TGCAGTGCTAGGGCGATAAGCGAGCAGTACTTC. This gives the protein CSARAISEQYF.

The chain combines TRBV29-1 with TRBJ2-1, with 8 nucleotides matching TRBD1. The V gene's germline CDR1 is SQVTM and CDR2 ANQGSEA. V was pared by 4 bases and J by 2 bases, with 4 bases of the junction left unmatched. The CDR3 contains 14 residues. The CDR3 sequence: CSVVGQGPYNEQFF. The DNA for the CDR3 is TGCAGCGTTGTCGGACAGGGCCCCTACAATGAGCAGTTCTTC.

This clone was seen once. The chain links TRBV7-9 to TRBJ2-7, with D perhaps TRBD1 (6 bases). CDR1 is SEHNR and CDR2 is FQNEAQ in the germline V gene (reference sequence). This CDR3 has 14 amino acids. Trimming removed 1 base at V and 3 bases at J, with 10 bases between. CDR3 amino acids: CASSLEDSLYEQYF. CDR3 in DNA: TGTGCCAGCAGCTTAGAGGACAGTCTCTACGAGCAGTACTTC.

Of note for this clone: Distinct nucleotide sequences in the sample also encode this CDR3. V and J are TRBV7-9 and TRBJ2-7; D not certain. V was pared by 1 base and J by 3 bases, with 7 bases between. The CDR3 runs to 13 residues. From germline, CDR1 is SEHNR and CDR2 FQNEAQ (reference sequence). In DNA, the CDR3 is TGTGCCAGCAGCTTAGGGCGGAGCTACGAGCAGTACTTC. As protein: CASSLGRSYEQYF.

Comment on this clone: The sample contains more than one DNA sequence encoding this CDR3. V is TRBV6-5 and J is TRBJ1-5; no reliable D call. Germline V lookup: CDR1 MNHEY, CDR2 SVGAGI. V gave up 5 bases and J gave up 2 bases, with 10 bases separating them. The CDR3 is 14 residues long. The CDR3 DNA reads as TGTGCCAGCAGTCCCCGTGGGGGCAATCAGCCCCAGCATTTT. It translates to CASSPRGGNQPQHF.

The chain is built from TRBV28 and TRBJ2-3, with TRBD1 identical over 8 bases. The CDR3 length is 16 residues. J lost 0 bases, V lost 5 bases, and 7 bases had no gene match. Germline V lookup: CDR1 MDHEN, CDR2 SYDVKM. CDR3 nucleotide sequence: TGTGCCAGCAGTATCCGGGACAGGATTAGCACAGATACGCAGTATTTT. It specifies CASSIRDRISTDTQYF.

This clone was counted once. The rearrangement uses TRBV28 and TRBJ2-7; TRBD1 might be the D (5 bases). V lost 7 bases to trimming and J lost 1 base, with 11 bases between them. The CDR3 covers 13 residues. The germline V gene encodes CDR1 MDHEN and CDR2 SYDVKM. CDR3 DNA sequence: TGTGCCAGCAACCTCGACAGATCCTACGAGCAGTACTTC. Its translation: CASNLDRSYEQYF.

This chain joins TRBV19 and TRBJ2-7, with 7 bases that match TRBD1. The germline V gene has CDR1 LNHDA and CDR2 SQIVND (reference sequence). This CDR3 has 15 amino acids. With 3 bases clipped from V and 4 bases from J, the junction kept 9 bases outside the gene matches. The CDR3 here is CASSISGTEVYEQYF. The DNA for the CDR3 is TGTGCCAGTAGTATCTCCGGGACAGAAGTTTACGAGCAGTACTTC.

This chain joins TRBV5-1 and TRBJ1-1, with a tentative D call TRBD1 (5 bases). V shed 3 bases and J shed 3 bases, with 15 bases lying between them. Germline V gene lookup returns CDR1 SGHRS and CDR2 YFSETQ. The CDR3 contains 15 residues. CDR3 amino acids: CASSSLQGWDTEAFF. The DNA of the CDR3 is TGCGCCAGCAGCTCGCTGCAGGGATGGGACACTGAAGCTTTCTTT.

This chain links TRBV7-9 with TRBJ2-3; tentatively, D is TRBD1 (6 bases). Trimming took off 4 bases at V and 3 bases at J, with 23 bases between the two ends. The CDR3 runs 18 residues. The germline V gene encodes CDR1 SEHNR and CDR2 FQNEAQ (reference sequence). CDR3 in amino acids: CASSSSPGQSPWTDTQYF. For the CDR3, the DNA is TGTGCCAGCAGCTCTAGCCCGGGACAAAGTCCATGGACAGATACGCAGTATTTT.

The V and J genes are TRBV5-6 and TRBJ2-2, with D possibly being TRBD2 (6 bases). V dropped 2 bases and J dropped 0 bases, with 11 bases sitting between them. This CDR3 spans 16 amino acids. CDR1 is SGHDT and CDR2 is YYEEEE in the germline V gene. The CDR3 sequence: CASSFGGTPNTGELFF. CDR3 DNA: TGTGCCAGCAGCTTCGGTGGGACTCCGAACACCGGGGAGCTGTTTTTT.

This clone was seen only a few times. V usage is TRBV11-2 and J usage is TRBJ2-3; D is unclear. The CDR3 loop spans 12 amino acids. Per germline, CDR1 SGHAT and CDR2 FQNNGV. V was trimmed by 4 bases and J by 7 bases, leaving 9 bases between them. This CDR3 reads CASSSLGYTQYF. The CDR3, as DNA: TGTGCCAGCAGCTCATTGGGGTATACGCAGTATTTT.

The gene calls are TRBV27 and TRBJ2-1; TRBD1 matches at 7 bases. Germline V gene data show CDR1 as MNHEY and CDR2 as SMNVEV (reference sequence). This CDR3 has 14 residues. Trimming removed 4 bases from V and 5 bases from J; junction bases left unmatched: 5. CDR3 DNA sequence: TGTGCCAGCAGTTGGACAGGTCCAGACAATGAGCAGTTCTTC. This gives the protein CASSWTGPDNEQFF.

CDR3 region: CASSQRDRGYRDTEAFF. The CDR3 coding sequence is TGCGCCAGCAGCCAACGGGACAGGGGGTATAGGGACACTGAAGCTTTCTTT. The chain recombines TRBV4-3 with TRBJ1-1, with 11 bases identical to TRBD1. CDR1 is LGHNA, CDR2 YSLEER, per germline. Unmatched junction bases numbered 8, after V lost 2 bases and J lost 3 bases. CDR3 length: 17 residues.

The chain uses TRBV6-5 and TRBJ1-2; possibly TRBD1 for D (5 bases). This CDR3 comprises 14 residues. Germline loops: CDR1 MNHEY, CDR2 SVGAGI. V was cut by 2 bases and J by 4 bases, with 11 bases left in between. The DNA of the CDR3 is TGTGCCAGCAGTTACGACACAGGAAGCTATGGCTACACCTTC. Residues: CASSYDTGSYGYTF.

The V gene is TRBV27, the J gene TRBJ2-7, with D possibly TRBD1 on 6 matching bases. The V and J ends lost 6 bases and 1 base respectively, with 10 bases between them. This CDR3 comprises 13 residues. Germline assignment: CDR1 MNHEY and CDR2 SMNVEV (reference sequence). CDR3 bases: TGTGCCAGCAGACCACAGGGTTCCTACGAGCAGTACTTC. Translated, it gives CASRPQGSYEQYF.